One and the same sample provided the 17 T cell receptor beta chains below, sequenced in a study of T-cell reconstitution after alpha-beta-depleted transplantation in children. Preparation of the TCRbeta library involved a method that used unique molecular identifiers. TCRdb fed the PCR reads into MiXCR, producing one record per CDR3 protein. The top ten clones hold approximately 7.6% of a sample with about 300,000 distinct CDR3 sequences, about 9.5% of them seen once. The material sequenced was PBMCs, taken before TCRalphabeta/CD19-depleted stem cell transplant. These receptors all stem from a boy in the first two years of life with acute myeloid leukemia, due to receive a stem cell transplant.

This clonotype was observed at least ten times. V is TRBV7-8 and J is TRBJ2-3, with 10 bases fitting TRBD2. Losses at the gene ends were 6 bases for V and 1 base for J; bases not matched to a gene: 4. This CDR3 comprises 15 residues. Looked up from germline, CDR1 is SGHVS and CDR2 is FQNEAQ. CDR3 protein: CASSSGTSGTDTQYF. The CDR3 region has the DNA TGTGCCAGCAGTTCCGGGACTAGCGGCACAGATACGCAGTATTTT.

This clonotype has at least ten counts. The chain links TRBV20-1 to TRBJ2-2; D is possibly TRBD2 (6 bases). Trimming pared 6 bases from V and 1 base from J, leaving 9 bases between. The germline gives CDR1 DFQATT, CDR2 SNEGSKA (reference sequence). The CDR3 length is 13 residues. CDR3 in DNA: TGCAGTGCAACGACTAGGAACACCGGGGAGCTGTTTTTT. Encoded protein: CSATTRNTGELFF.

Many counts were recorded for this clonotype. V gene TRBV29-1 combines with J gene TRBJ2-7; 7 bases align to TRBD2. This CDR3 region has 14 residues. CDR1 SQVTM and CDR2 ANQGSEA come from the germline V gene. J gave up 3 bases and V 6 bases, and 11 bases lay outside the gene matches. The CDR3 DNA reads as TGCAGCGTCGAACTGGGCGGGGGAGGCTACGAGCAGTACTTC. Translated: CSVELGGGGYEQYF.

This clonotype has a count of ten or more. V and J are TRBV12-3 or TRBV12-4 and TRBJ2-1, with D possibly being TRBD2 (6 bases). This CDR3 region has 15 residues. Trimming shortened V by 6 bases and J by 7 bases, and 19 bases separated the two germline ends. DNA for the CDR3: TGTGCCAGCAGACCCCGGGACTCCCTGGTGAATGAGCAGTTCTTC. It translates to CASRPRDSLVNEQFF.

This clonotype was observed many times. The chain couples TRBV20-1 to TRBJ2-7; 7 nucleotides line up with TRBD1. Germline V gene lookup returns CDR1 DFQATT and CDR2 SNEGSKA (reference sequence). The CDR3 has 12 amino acids. Here the CDR3 DNA reads TGCAGCAGTGGGACAGAGGCCTACGAGCAGTACTTC. It encodes CSSGTEAYEQYF.

The chain uses TRBV7-6 and TRBJ2-3, with D perhaps given as TRBD1 or TRBD2 (5 bases each). This CDR3 has 17 residues. From germline, CDR1 is SGHVS and CDR2 FNYEAQ. V lost 1 base to trimming and J lost 3 bases, with 17 bases between them. CDR3 coding DNA: TGTGCCAGCAGCTTAGTGGAGTTTGGGGGAAGGACAGATACGCAGTATTTT. This encodes CASSLVEFGGRTDTQYF.

In its sample, this clonotype was seen many times. CDR3 amino acids: CASSIPGTDNEQFF. The CDR3 nucleotides read TGTGCCAGCAGTATCCCCGGGACTGACAATGAGCAGTTCTTC. V and J are TRBV28 and TRBJ2-1; D perhaps matches TRBD2 (6 bases). V shed 5 bases and J shed 5 bases, with 13 bases lying between them. The germline gives CDR1 MDHEN, CDR2 SYDVKM. The CDR3 covers 14 residues.

This clonotype was seen repeatedly, ten times or more. The chain is built from TRBV7-3 and TRBJ2-1; TRBD2 matches at 12 bases. The germline CDR1 and CDR2 sequences are SGHTA and FQGTGA. V trimming: 5 bases; J trimming: 5 bases; junction bases outside the gene matches: 10. This CDR3 has 17 amino acids. The CDR3 region has the DNA TGTGCCAGCAGCATCCGCCCCGGACTAGCGGGGCACAATGAGCAGTTCTTC. This translates into CASSIRPGLAGHNEQFF.

A single count supports this clonotype. A much larger clone lies a single base off, so this may be a read error. The chain uses TRBV12-3 or TRBV12-4 and TRBJ2-1, with 8 bases identical to TRBD2. The V and J ends lost 4 bases and 5 bases, in that order; junction bases with no gene match: 13. This CDR3 is 17 amino acids long. Here the CDR3 DNA reads TGTGCCAGCAGTTCTTGGACTAGCTGGAGAATCGACAATGAGCAGTTCTTC. Translated: CASSSWTSWRIDNEQFF.

The chain joins TRBV28 to TRBJ2-7, with 9 bases identical to TRBD1. Germline V gives CDR1 MDHEN, CDR2 SYDVKM. The CDR3 extends over 14 amino acids. Unmatched junction bases numbered 5, after V lost 6 bases and J lost 2 bases. CDR3 sequence: CASRTGTGPYEQYF. In DNA form, the CDR3 reads TGTGCCAGCAGGACCGGGACAGGGCCCTACGAGCAGTACTTC. Complete variable domain (other parts from reference TRBV28 and TRBJ2-7): DVKVTQSSRYLVKRTGEKVFLECVQDMDHENMFWYRQDPGLGLRLIYFSYDVKMKEKGDIPEGYSVSREKKERFSLILESASTNQTSMYLCASRTGTGPYEQYFGPGTRLTVT.

The rearrangement joins TRBV19 to TRBJ1-1, with 7 nucleotides matching TRBD1. V shed 5 bases, J shed 0 bases, and the junction held 3 bases outside the gene matches. CDR1 is LNHDA, CDR2 SQIVND, per germline (reference sequence). This CDR3 spans 14 amino acids. CDR3 sequence: CASSEGAVNTEAFF. The CDR3 coding sequence is TGTGCCAGTAGTGAGGGGGCAGTGAACACTGAAGCTTTCTTT.

V usage is TRBV18 and J usage is TRBJ2-7; D possibly corresponds to TRBD1 (6 bases). Germline CDR1 and CDR2: KGHSH and LQKENI. The CDR3 length is 15 residues. V was clipped by 5 bases and J by 7 bases, with 21 bases between them. CDR3 bases: TGTGCCAGCTCAGCGTCGGGACATCTCTTGGTGGAGCAGTACTTC. It translates to CASSASGHLLVEQYF. The variable domain in full, completed from reference TRBV18 and TRBJ2-7, reads NAGVMQNPRHLVRRRGQEARLRCSPMKGHSHVYWYRQLPEEGLKFMVYLQKENIIDESGMPKERFSAEFPKEGPSILRIQQVVRGDSAAYFCASSASGHLLVEQYFGPGTRLTVT.

This clonotype showed up just a few times. This chain uses TRBV5-6 with TRBJ2-1, with 9 nucleotides matching TRBD1. This CDR3 region has 17 residues. The ends lost 0 bases at V and 6 bases at J; junction bases unmatched: 10. CDR1 is SGHDT, CDR2 YYEEEE, per germline. The CDR3 reads CASSLAGQGFEFNEQFF. CDR3 nucleotides: TGTGCCAGCAGCTTGGCGGGACAGGGATTTGAATTCAATGAGCAGTTCTTC.

This clonotype was observed at least ten times. The V gene is TRBV7-9, the J gene TRBJ1-6; perhaps TRBD1 as D (5 bases). Per germline, CDR1 SEHNR and CDR2 FQNEAQ (reference sequence). The CDR3 is 16 residues long. Trimming took 5 bases from V and 8 from J, leaving 19 bases between them. CDR3: CASSPALGGGYSPLHF. CDR3 coding DNA: TGTGCCAGCAGCCCAGCGCTCGGGGGTGGGTATTCACCCCTCCACTTT. Filled out from reference TRBV7-9 and TRBJ1-6, the complete variable domain reads DTGVSQNPRHKITKRGQNVTFRCDPISEHNRLYWYRQTLGQGPEFLTYFQNEAQLEKSRLLSDRFSAERPKGSFSTLEIQRTEQGDSAMYLCASSPALGGGYSPLHFGNGTRLTVT.

The genes are TRBV7-8 and TRBJ1-5; D gene unclear. CDR1 is SGHVS, CDR2 FQNEAQ, per germline. V was cut by 2 bases and J by 5 bases, with 16 bases left in between. The CDR3 has 16 amino acids. CDR3 coding DNA: TGTGCCAGCAGCTTAAAGGGCGGGGAAGGCGATCAGCCCCAGCATTTT. It yields the protein CASSLKGGEGDQPQHF.

This clonotype has at least ten counts. This chain connects TRBV20-1 to TRBJ1-2; 7 nucleotides align to TRBD1. Losses at the gene ends were 6 bases for V and 4 bases for J; bases not matched to a gene: 14. Germline lookup yields CDR1 DFQATT and CDR2 SNEGSKA (reference sequence). The CDR3 extends over 15 amino acids. The CDR3 loop is CSARSTGYGSYGYTF. The CDR3 DNA reads as TGCAGTGCAAGATCGACAGGGTACGGCTCCTATGGCTACACCTTC.

A word on this clonotype: Compared with germline, one end of the junction differs, possibly owing to a read error. The genes are TRBV28 and TRBJ2-3; 7 bases align to TRBD1. CDR3 length: 14 residues. The germline V gene encodes CDR1 MDHEN and CDR2 SYDVKM. CDR3 sequence: CASSRRQGRVTQNF. As DNA, the CDR3 is TGTGCCAGCAGTAGAAGACAGGGACGAGTTACGCAGAATTTT.